This TCR beta chain came from a study of cytomegalovirus exposure and HLA in healthy donors. Study-wide results and caveats: It was confirmed in vitro that three of the CMV-associated chains were specific for CMV antigens. First-cohort TCR clusters were later found to tend to co-occur in the 90 to 150 validation repertoires.

Some clones are missing from TCRdb's copy, which holds only in-frame ones; the method was immunoSEQ multiplex PCR. The sample lists some 130,000 clones, approximately 88% occurring once. Worth noting for this clone: Its cognate antigen is unknown.

The V end lost 8 bases, the J end lost 3 bases, and 16 bases lay between the germline ends. Germline CDR1 MNHNS, CDR2 SASEGT. CDR3 size: 14 residues. This receptor was taken from a woman between 18 and 29 years old in good health and CMV-seropositive. What was sequenced was PBMCs. V is TRBV6-1 and J is TRBJ1-2; tentatively, D is TRBD1 (5 bases). The CDR3 sequence is CASEFGGKDYGYTF. In DNA, the CDR3 is TGTGCCAGCGAATTCGGGGGGAAGGACTATGGCTACACCTTC.